This T cell receptor beta chain stems from a study of blood T cell repertoires in COVID-19. Turning to the study itself: Italy, Spain and the United States were the sources of the convalescent and acute COVID-19 samples.

The CDR3 spans 13 residues. Germline CDR1 is LNHDA and CDR2 is SQIVND (reference sequence). V lost 10 bases to trimming and J lost 1 base, with 13 bases between them. This clone has more than one count but fewer than ten. Measured with immunoSEQ multiplex PCR; TCRdb has only the in-frame clones, and not every one. The sample consists of about 20,000 clones, about 89% of them appearing once. The sequence was collected from a woman aged 55-69 years with active COVID-19. The gene calls are TRBV19 and TRBJ1-1; perhaps TRBD1 as D (6 bases). Specimen: peripheral blood. In DNA, the CDR3 is TGTGCCACCAGCCAACAGGGGAACACTGAAGCTTTCTTT. This encodes CATSQQGNTEAFF.